In its sample, the clone carrying this T cell receptor beta chain was seen once. The CDR3 spans 14 residues. With 1 base removed from V and 5 bases from J, the gap between germline ends came to 10 bases. Germline CDR1 and CDR2: SEHNR and FQNEAQ (reference sequence). TCRdb's table, derived via immunoSEQ multiplex PCR, lists solely in-frame clones and lacks some. The sample yields over 130,000 clones, roughly 92% seen once. This sample is part of a study of T cell responses to AZD1222 COVID-19 vaccine. Sequencing was performed on peripheral blood, taken 28 days after the second AZD1222 dose. This TCR came from an adult who received the AZD1222 COVID-19 vaccine. This chain connects TRBV7-9 to TRBJ2-3, with a possible D match to TRBD1 (6 bases). The CDR3 DNA reads as TGTGCCAGCAGCTTAGAAACAGGGCTAGATACGCAGTATTTT. This gives the protein CASSLETGLDTQYF.